This T cell receptor (beta chain) was documented in a study of CD8+CD57+ T cells in acquired aplastic anemia. As for the study in general: Sorted CD4+ and CD8+ cell DNA averaged around 3 ug. Study outcomes and limitations: Between the patient and control groups, CD8+ Simpson's diversity did not differ significantly.

In patients chosen for sequencing, flow cytometry had shown CD8+CD57+ cell expansion. Genomic DNA, the template, was used for profiling of the TCR beta VDJ and CDR3. TCRdb redid the calling of the reads with MiXCR, one entry per CDR3 protein. The table has 120,000 or so distinct CDR3 sequences, almost 40% seen once. Comments on this clonotype: Its specificity is not known.

Germline CDR1 and CDR2: MDHEN and SYDVKM. The length of the CDR3 is 15 residues. The germline V and J ends were trimmed by 2 bases and 3 bases, with 10 bases remaining between them. This chain connects TRBV28 to TRBJ1-4, with unresolved D. The sample was sorted CD4+, CD8+, or CD8+CD57+ T cells (not recorded which) from PBMCs. The origin of this receptor is a human donor with aplastic anemia. The chain's CDR3 is CASSLGVRANEKLFF. The CDR3 nucleotides are TGTGCCAGCAGTTTAGGGGTGAGGGCTAATGAAAAACTGTTTTTT.